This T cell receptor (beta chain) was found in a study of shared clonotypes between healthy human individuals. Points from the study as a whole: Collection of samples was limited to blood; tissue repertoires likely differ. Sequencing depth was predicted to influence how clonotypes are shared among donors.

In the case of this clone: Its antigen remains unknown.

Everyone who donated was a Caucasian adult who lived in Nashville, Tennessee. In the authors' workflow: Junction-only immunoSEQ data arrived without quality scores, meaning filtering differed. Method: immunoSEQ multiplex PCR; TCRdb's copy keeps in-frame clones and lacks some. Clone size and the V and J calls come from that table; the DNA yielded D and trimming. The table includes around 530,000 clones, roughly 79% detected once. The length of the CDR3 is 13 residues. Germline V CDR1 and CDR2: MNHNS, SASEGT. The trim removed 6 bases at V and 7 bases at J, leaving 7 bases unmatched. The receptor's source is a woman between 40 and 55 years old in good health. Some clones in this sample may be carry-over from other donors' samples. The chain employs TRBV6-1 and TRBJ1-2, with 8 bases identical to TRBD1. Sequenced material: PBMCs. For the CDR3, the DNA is TGTGCCAGCAGCGACAGGGGCCCTCGTGGCTACACCTTC. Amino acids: CASSDRGPRGYTF.